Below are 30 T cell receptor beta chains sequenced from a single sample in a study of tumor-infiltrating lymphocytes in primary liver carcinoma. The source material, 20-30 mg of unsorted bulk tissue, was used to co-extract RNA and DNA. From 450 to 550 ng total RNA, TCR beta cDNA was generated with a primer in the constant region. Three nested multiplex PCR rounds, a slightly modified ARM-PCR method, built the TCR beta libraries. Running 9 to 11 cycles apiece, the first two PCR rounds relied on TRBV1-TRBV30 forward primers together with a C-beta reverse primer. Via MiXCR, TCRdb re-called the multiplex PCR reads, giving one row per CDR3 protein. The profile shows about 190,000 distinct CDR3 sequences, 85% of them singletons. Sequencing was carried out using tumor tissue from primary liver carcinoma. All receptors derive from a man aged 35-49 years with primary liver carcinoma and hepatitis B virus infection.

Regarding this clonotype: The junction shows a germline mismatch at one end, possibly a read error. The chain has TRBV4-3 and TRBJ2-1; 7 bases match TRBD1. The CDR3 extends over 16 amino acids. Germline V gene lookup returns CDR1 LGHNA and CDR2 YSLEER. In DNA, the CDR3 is TGCGCCAGTAGCCAAGATGTAGGGGGCCAGTACAATGATCAGTTCTTC. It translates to CASSQDVGGQYNDQFF.

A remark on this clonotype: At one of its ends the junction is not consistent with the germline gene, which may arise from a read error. The CDR3 coding sequence is TGTGCCAGCAGTCAATATCTACCCTACGAGCAGTACTTC. Translation: CASSQYLPYEQYF. The chain carries TRBV4-3 and TRBJ2-7; D call uncertain. CDR1 is LGHNA, CDR2 YSLEER, per germline. This CDR3 contains 13 residues.

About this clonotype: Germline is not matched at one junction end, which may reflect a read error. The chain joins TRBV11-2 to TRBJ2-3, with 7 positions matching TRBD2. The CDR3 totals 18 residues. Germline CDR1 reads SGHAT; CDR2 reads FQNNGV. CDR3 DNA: TGTGTCAGCAGCTTAAATCTCCTAACGGGAGGCGATGCGGATACGCACTATTTT. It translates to CVSSLNLLTGGDADTHYF.

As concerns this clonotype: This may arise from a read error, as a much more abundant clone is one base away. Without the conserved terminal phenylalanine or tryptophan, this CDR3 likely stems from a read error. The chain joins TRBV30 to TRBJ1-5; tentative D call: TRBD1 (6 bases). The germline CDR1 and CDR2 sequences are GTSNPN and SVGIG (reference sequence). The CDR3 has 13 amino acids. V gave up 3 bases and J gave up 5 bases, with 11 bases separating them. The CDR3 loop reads CAWRRRGDQPQHL. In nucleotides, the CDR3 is TGTGCCTGGAGGAGGAGGGGGGATCAGCCCCAGCATTTG.

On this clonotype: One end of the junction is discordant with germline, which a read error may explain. The CDR3 loop reads CANSLVCSYEQYF. The CDR3 DNA reads TGTGCCAACAGTTTAGTGTGTTCCTACGAGCAGTACTTC. This rearrangement joins TRBV28 to TRBJ2-7; D is unclear. Per the germline V gene, CDR1 is MDHEN and CDR2 is SYDVKM. This CDR3 spans 13 amino acids.

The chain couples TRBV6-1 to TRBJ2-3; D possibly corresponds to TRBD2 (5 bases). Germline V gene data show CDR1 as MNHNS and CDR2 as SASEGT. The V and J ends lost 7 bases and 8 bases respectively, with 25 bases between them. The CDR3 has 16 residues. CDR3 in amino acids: CASTQRRGVAHGTQYF. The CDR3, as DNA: TGTGCCAGCACTCAACGACGGGGAGTAGCTCACGGTACGCAGTATTTT.

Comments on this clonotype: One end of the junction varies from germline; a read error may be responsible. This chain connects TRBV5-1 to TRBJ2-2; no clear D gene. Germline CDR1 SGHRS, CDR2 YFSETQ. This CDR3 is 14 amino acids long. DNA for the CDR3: TGCGCCAGCAGCTTGGTAGGGTGGACCGGGCAGCTGATTTTT. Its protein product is CASSLVGWTGQLIF.

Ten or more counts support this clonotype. The CDR3 reads CASSPIQGSGTEAFF. The DNA of the CDR3 is TGTGCCAGCAGTCCTATACAGGGGAGTGGCACTGAAGCTTTCTTT. The V call is TRBV7-3, the J call TRBJ1-1; 7 bases agree with TRBD1. The CDR3 is 15 amino acids. J was trimmed by 4 bases and V by 6 bases; bases with no gene match: 11. CDR1 and CDR2 (germline): SGHTA, FQGTGA.

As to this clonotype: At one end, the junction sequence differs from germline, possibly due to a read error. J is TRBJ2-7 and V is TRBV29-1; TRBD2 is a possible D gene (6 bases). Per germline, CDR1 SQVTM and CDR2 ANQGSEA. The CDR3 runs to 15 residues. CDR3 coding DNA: TGCTGCGTTGAAGATCTAGGAGGGAGCTCCTACAAGCAGTACTTC. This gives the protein CCVEDLGGSSYKQYF.

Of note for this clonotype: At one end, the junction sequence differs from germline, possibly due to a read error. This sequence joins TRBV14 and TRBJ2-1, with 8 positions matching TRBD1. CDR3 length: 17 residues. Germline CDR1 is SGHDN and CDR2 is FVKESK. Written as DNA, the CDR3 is TGTGCCAGCAGCCAAGAGGGTCAGAGGACAGGGTACAATAAGCATTTCTTC. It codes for CASSQEGQRTGYNKHFF.

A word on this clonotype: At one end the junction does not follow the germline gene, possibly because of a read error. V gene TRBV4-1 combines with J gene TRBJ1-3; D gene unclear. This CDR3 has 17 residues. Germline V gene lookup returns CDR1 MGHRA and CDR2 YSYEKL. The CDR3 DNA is TGCGCCAGCAGTCAAGATTCCCCTATTCACTCTGGAAACACCATATATTTT. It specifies CASSQDSPIHSGNTIYF.

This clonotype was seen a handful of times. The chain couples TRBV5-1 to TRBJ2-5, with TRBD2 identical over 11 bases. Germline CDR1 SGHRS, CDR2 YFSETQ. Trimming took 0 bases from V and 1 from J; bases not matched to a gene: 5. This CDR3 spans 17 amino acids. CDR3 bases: TGCGCCAGCAGCTTGGCCGCTAGCGGGGGGACCCAAGAGACCCAGTACTTC. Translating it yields CASSLAASGGTQETQYF.

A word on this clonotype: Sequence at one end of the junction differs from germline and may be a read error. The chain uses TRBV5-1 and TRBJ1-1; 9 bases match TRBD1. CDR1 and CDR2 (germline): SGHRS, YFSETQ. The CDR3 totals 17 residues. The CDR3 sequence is CASSLNPPGQGHTEALF. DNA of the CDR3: TGCGCCAGCAGCCTCAACCCCCCGGGACAGGGACACACTGAAGCTCTCTTT.

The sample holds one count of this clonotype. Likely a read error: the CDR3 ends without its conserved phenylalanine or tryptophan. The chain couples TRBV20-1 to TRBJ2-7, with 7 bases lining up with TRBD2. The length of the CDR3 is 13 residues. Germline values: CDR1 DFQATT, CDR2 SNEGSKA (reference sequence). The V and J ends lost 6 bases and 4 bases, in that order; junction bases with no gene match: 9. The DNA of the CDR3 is TGCAGTGCAAGCAGACTAGCACCTTACGAGCAGTACTCC. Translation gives CSASRLAPYEQYS.

The CDR3 DNA is TGTACCAACAGCCAGTCCGGGACCCCGGGTGCCGGGGAGCTGTTTTTT. Amino acid sequence: CTNSQSGTPGAGELFF. J is TRBJ2-2 and V is TRBV14; possibly TRBD1 or TRBD2 for D (5 bases each). The germline V gene encodes CDR1 SGHDN and CDR2 FVKESK. CDR3 length: 16 residues.

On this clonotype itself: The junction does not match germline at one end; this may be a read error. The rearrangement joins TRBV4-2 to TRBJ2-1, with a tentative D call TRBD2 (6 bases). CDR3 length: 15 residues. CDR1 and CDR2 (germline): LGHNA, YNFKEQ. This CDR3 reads CASSQDWTTGGLQFF. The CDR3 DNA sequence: TGTGCGAGCAGCCAAGATTGGACTACCGGCGGTCTGCAGTTCTTC.

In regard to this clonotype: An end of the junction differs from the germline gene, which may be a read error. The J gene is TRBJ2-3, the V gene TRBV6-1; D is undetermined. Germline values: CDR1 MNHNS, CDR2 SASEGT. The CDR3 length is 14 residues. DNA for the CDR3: TGTGCCAGCAGTTTTTCCAGGCGTGTAGATACGCGGTATTTT. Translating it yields CASSFSRRVDTRYF.

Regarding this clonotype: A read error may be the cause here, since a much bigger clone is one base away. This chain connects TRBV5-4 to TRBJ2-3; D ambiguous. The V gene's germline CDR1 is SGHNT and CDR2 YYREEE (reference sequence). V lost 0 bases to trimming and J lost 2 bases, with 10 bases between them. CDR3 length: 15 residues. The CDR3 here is CASSLGGLNTDTQYF. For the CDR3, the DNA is TGTGCCAGCAGCTTGGGTGGTCTTAACACAGATACGCAGTATTTT. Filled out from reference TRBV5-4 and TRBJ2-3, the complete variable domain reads ETGVTQSPTHLIKTRGQQVTLRCSSQSGHNTVSWYQQALGQGPQFIFQYYREEENGRGNFPPRFSGLQFPNYSSELNVNALELDDSALYLCASSLGGLNTDTQYFGPGTRLTVL.

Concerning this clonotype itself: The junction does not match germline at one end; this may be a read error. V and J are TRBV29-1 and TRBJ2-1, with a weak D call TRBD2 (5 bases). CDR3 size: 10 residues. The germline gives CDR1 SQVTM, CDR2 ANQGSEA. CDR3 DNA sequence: TGTAGCGTTCTTGACTGTGAGCAGTTCTTC. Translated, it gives CSVLDCEQFF.

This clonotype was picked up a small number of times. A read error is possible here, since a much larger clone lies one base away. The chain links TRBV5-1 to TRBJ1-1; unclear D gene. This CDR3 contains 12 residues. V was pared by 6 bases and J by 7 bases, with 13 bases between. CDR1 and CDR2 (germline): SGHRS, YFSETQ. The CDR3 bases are TGCGCCAGCATGGTGGATCGCGGTGAAGCTTTCTTT. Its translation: CASMVDRGEAFF.

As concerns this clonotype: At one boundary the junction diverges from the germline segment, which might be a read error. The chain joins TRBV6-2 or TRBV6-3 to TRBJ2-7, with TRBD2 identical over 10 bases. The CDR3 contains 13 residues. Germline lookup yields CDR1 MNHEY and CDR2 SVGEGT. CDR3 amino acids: CATRPSGRYDQYF. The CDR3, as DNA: TGTGCCACCAGGCCTAGCGGGAGATACGACCAGTACTTC.

The CDR3 DNA sequence: TGTGCCAGCAGTAATGCCGGGACTGTTAATAATGAGCAGTTCTTC. Protein sequence: CASSNAGTVNNEQFF. The chain is built from TRBV6-6 and TRBJ2-1; TRBD2 might be the D (6 bases). CDR1 MNHNY and CDR2 SVGAGI come from the germline V gene (reference sequence). The CDR3 totals 15 residues. Between the trimmed V and J ends, which lost 5 bases and 7 bases, there was a span of 18 bases.

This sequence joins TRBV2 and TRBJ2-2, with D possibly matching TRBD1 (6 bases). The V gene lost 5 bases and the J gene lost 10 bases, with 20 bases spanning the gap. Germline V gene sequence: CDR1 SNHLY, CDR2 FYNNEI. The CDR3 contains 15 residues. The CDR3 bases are TGTGCCAGCAGTCAAAAGGGGACGGGACATTCGGAGCTGTTTTTT. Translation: CASSQKGTGHSELFF. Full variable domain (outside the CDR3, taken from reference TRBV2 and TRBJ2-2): EPEVTQTPSHQVTQMGQEVILRCVPISNHLYFYWYRQILGQKVEFLVSFYNNEISEKSEIFDDQFSVERPDGSNFTLKIRSTKLEDSAMYFCASSQKGTGHSELFFGEGSRLTVL.

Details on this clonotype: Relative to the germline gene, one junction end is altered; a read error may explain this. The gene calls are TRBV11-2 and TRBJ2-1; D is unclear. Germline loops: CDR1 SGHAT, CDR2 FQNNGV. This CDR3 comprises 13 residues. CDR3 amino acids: CANSLELYNEQFF. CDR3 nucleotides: TGTGCCAACAGCTTAGAATTATATAATGAGCAGTTCTTC.

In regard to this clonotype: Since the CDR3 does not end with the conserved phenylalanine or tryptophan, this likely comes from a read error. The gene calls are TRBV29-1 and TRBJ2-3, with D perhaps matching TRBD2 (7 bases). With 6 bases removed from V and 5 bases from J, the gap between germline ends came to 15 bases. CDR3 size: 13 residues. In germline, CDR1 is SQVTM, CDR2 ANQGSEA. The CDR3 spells CSVRRGGGDTQYC. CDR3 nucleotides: TGCAGCGTCCGGAGGGGGGGAGGAGATACGCAGTATTGT.

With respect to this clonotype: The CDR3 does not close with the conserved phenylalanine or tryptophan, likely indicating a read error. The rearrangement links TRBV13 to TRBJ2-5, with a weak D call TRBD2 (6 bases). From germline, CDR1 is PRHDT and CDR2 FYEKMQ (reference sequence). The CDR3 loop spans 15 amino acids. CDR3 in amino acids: CAISPRPGTPETQYL. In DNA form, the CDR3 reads TGTGCCATCAGCCCCCGGCCCGGGACTCCAGAGACCCAGTACTTA.

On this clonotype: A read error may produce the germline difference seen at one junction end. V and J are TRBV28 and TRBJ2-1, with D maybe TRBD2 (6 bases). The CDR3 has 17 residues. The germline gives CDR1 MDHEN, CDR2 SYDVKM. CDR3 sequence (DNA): TGTGCCAGCAGTCCACCCTGGAGGGGCACCTTTGGCAATGAGCAGCTCTTC. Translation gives CASSPPWRGTFGNEQLF.

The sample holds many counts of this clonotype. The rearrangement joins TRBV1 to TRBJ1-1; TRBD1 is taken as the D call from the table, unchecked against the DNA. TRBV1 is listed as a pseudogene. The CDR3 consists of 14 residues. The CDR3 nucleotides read TGCACCAGCAGCCAAGATCAGGGGGACACTGAAGCTTTCTTT. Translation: CTSSQDQGDTEAFF.

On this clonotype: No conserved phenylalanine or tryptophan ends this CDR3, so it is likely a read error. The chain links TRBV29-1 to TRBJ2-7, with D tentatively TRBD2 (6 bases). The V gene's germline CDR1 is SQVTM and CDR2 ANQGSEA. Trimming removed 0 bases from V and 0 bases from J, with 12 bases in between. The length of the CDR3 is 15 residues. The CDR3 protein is CSVEDPGGNSYEQYY. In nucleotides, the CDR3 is TGCAGCGTTGAAGATCCAGGAGGGAACTCCTACGAGCAGTACTAT.

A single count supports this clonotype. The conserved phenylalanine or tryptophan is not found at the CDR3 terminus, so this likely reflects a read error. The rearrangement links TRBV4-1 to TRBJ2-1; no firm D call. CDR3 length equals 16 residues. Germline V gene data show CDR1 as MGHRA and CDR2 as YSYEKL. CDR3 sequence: CANSTPPALIYNEQFL. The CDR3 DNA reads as TGCGCCAACAGCACTCCGCCCGCTTTGATTTACAATGAGCAGTTCTTA.